This TCR beta chain was captured in a study of shared T cell receptors in the human thymus. Produced via immunoSEQ multiplex PCR; TCRdb's table is partial and in-frame only. Of some 400,000 clones listed, just under 95% are singletons. Per germline, CDR1 GTSNPN and CDR2 SVGIG (reference sequence). This CDR3 is 20 amino acids long. The V gene lost 0 bases and the J gene lost 0 bases, with 24 bases spanning the gap. V usage is TRBV30 and J usage is TRBJ2-1; D remains unclear. Input material: thymocytes. The TCR originated in a human donor. As DNA, the CDR3 is TGTGCCTGGAGTGTAGGTTTTCGAGCCCTCTCCCGCCTCTCCTACAATGAGCAGTTCTTC. Translation gives CAWSVGFRALSRLSYNEQFF.